This T cell receptor (beta chain) was found in a study of blood T cell repertoires in COVID-19. On the study more broadly: The study drew acute and convalescent COVID-19 samples from the United States, Italy and Spain. Sample material is recorded as cDNA or gDNA derived from T cells, B-cell-depleted T cells, or PBMCs.

Authors' data handling: Reference gene primer amplification in the assay estimated nucleated cell counts. Here immunoSEQ multiplex PCR was the method, and the copy in TCRdb shows in-frame clones only, minus some. That table gives V, J and clone size, and the DNA gave D and trimming. The sample includes roughly 250,000 clones, 80% to 85% seen only once; the top ten take about 2.9%. Germline-derived CDR1 and CDR2 are SEHNR and FQNEAQ (reference sequence). V lost 5 bases, J lost 8 bases, and 12 bases lay in between. The CDR3 runs 12 residues. This clone has more than one count but fewer than ten. The material sequenced was peripheral blood. The sequence was collected from a woman in her fifties or sixties with active or convalescent COVID-19. This chain joins TRBV7-9 and TRBJ1-1, with TRBD1 as a possible D gene (6 bases). This chain's CDR3 is CASSHDRREAFF. Written as DNA, the CDR3 is TGTGCCAGCAGCCACGACAGGCGGGAAGCTTTCTTT. Supplemented by reference TRBV7-9 and TRBJ1-1, the full variable domain reads DTGVSQNPRHKITKRGQNVTFRCDPISEHNRLYWYRQTLGQGPEFLTYFQNEAQLEKSRLLSDRFSAERPKGSFSTLEIQRTEQGDSAMYLCASSHDRREAFFGQGTRLTVV.